The 31 T cell receptor beta chains listed next were all sequenced from one sample in a study. TCRdb reprocessed the RT-PCR reads via MiXCR and lists one record per CDR3 protein. Of hundreds of thousands of distinct CDR3 sequences listed, 11% to 15% are singletons. Specimen: memory CD4+ T cells from blood. These receptor sequences come from a female donor in good health, serving as a healthy control.

CDR3 in amino acids: CASTSGLAGEDTQYF. As DNA, the CDR3 is TGCGCCAGCACCTCGGGACTAGCGGGAGAGGATACGCAGTATTTT. The rearrangement joins TRBV10-1 to TRBJ2-3; 14 positions agree with TRBD2. V lost 7 bases, J lost 6 bases, and 6 bases stayed unmatched. Germline V lookup: CDR1 WNHNN, CDR2 SYGVQD (reference sequence). The CDR3 extends over 15 amino acids.

This clonotype has a handful of counts. This rearrangement joins TRBV10-1 to TRBJ1-2, with D perhaps matching TRBD1 (6 bases). Per germline, CDR1 WNHNN and CDR2 SYGVQD (reference sequence). The CDR3 totals 14 residues. Trimming cost V 6 bases and J 1 base, with 12 bases left between them. CDR3 loop: CASRGTINNYGYTF. For the CDR3, the DNA is TGCGCCAGCAGGGGGACAATTAATAACTATGGCTACACCTTC.

This clonotype was observed many times. The chain is built from TRBV25-1 and TRBJ2-1; 13 bases line up with TRBD2. Germline values: CDR1 MGHDK, CDR2 SYGVNS. This CDR3 has 17 residues. The J segment lost 8 bases and the V segment lost 4 bases, leaving 11 bases of the junction unmatched. CDR3: CASSGPEGTSGIYEQFF. The CDR3 DNA sequence: TGTGCCAGCAGTGGACCCGAGGGGACTAGCGGGATCTATGAGCAGTTCTTC.

The CDR3 nucleotides are TGTGCCAGCTCACCACAGGGAACCAAAAACATTCAGTACTTC. It yields the protein CASSPQGTKNIQYF. The V and J genes are TRBV18 and TRBJ2-4; D is uncertain. CDR1 and CDR2 from the germline V gene are KGHSH and LQKENI. The CDR3 has 14 amino acids. V was cut by 1 base and J by 2 bases, with 6 bases left in between.

In this sample, this clonotype turned up many times. Germline is not matched at one junction end, which may reflect a read error. J is TRBJ2-1 and V is TRBV7-7, with D perhaps matching TRBD2 (6 bases). Germline values: CDR1 SSHAT, CDR2 FNYEAQ (reference sequence). The CDR3 is 14 amino acids. CDR3 sequence: CASSSSGLEGEQFF. CDR3 bases: TGTGCTAGCAGCTCCTCGGGACTTGAGGGTGAGCAGTTCTTC.

This rearrangement joins TRBV4-1 to TRBJ1-1; D call uncertain. The germline V gene encodes CDR1 MGHRA and CDR2 YSYEKL. V was shortened by 4 bases and J by 1 base, with 16 bases between the two germline ends. The CDR3 extends over 16 amino acids. CDR3 loop: CASSPGPWTGNTEAFF. Here the CDR3 DNA reads TGCGCCAGCAGCCCTGGTCCTTGGACCGGGAACACTGAAGCTTTCTTT.

This clonotype was observed a few times. This rearrangement joins TRBV20-1 to TRBJ2-7; either TRBD1 or TRBD2 may supply D (5 bases each). Germline V gene data show CDR1 as DFQATT and CDR2 as SNEGSKA (reference sequence). The V and J ends lost 5 bases and 7 bases respectively, with 12 bases between them. This CDR3 has 11 residues. CDR3: CSAGTGKEQYF. The CDR3 DNA follows: TGCAGTGCTGGGACGGGTAAGGAGCAGTACTTC.

This clonotype was detected a few times. The rearrangement joins TRBV7-8 to TRBJ2-1; 7 bases are a match to TRBD1. Trimming removed 5 bases from V and 4 bases from J; junction bases left unmatched: 8. This CDR3 has 15 amino acids. Germline CDR1 is SGHVS and CDR2 is FQNEAQ. The CDR3 loop reads CASSPGGMGYNEQFF. As DNA, the CDR3 is TGTGCCAGCAGCCCAGGGGGAATGGGGTACAATGAGCAGTTCTTC.

The chain combines TRBV4-3 with TRBJ1-2; the D is unclear. The germline V and J ends were trimmed by 1 base and 3 bases, with 6 bases remaining between them. The CDR3 spans 13 residues. Germline CDR1 LGHNA, CDR2 YSLEER. As DNA, the CDR3 is TGCGCCAGCAGCCAAGTAACGTACTATGGCTACACCTTC. It translates to CASSQVTYYGYTF.

This clonotype has a count of ten or more. The chain is built from TRBV5-5 and TRBJ2-1; the match to TRBD1 covers 8 bases. Germline lookup yields CDR1 SGHKS and CDR2 YYEKEE (reference sequence). The V and J ends lost 3 bases and 1 base, in that order; junction bases with no gene match: 9. CDR3 size: 17 residues. The CDR3 bases are TGTGCCAGCAGCTCGTCCAGGGGGCTTTTTTCCTACAATGAGCAGTTCTTC. It specifies CASSSSRGLFSYNEQFF.

V gene TRBV27 combines with J gene TRBJ1-2; 8 bases align to TRBD1. This CDR3 region has 14 residues. V was clipped by 3 bases and J by 7 bases; unmatched bases: 7. CDR1 and CDR2 from the germline V gene are MNHEY and SMNVEV (reference sequence). The CDR3 reads CASSFSDRASGYTF. The CDR3 region has the DNA TGTGCCAGCAGTTTTTCGGACAGGGCCTCTGGCTACACCTTC.

This clonotype was detected only a few times. The gene calls are TRBV7-2 and TRBJ2-5; D is unclear. Trimming pared 3 bases from V and 4 bases from J, leaving 15 bases between. The germline gives CDR1 SGHTA, CDR2 FQGNSA. The CDR3 has 15 amino acids. The CDR3 coding sequence is TGTGCCAGCAGCTTCGACTCTCTGGTGGGAGAGACCCAGTACTTC. It codes for CASSFDSLVGETQYF.

A few counts support this clonotype. The V gene is TRBV20-1, the J gene TRBJ2-1, with 8 bases that match TRBD2. After removal of 3 bases from V and 4 bases from J, the junction contained 8 bases not matched to a gene. From germline, CDR1 is DFQATT and CDR2 SNEGSKA (reference sequence). CDR3 size: 15 residues. Written as DNA, the CDR3 is TGCAGTGCTAGTCTCAGCGGGAGATTATACAATGAGCAGTTCTTC. Residues: CSASLSGRLYNEQFF.

This chain links TRBV24-1 with TRBJ2-1; D unresolved. The V and J ends lost 3 bases and 1 base respectively, with 6 bases between them. In germline, CDR1 is KGHDR, CDR2 SFDVKD. The CDR3 is 14 amino acids. The CDR3 region is CATSDQKSYNEQFF. CDR3 DNA sequence: TGTGCCACCAGTGATCAGAAGTCCTACAATGAGCAGTTCTTC.

This clonotype was seen at least ten times. The V gene is TRBV15, the J gene TRBJ2-3; 12 nucleotides line up with TRBD2. This CDR3 comprises 19 residues. Germline CDR1 LNHNV, CDR2 YYDKDF (reference sequence). V lost 1 base and J lost 6; bases outside the gene matches: 14. In DNA form, the CDR3 reads TGTGCCACCAGCAGAGGAGGTGGGGGGACTAGCGGGCGGAGCGATACGCAGTATTTT. Encoded protein: CATSRGGGGTSGRSDTQYF.

This clonotype was detected ten times or more. This chain links TRBV10-3 with TRBJ2-5, with D unresolved. The germline gives CDR1 ENHRY, CDR2 SYGVKD. The CDR3 spans 13 residues. Trimming left V 4 bases short and J 2 bases short, with 8 bases between. The CDR3 loop reads CAISGDGQETQYF. The CDR3 DNA sequence: TGTGCCATCAGTGGAGACGGACAAGAGACCCAGTACTTC.

This clonotype was counted only a few times. This chain uses TRBV4-3 with TRBJ2-3; perhaps TRBD1 as D (5 bases). The length of the CDR3 is 15 residues. V was pared by 0 bases and J by 4 bases, with 11 bases between. Germline V lookup: CDR1 LGHNA, CDR2 YSLEER. The CDR3 DNA sequence: TGCGCCAGCAGCCAAGAGGGGCTGTTATCAGATACGCAGTATTTT. It translates to CASSQEGLLSDTQYF.

Ten or more counts support this clonotype. The chain has TRBV7-7 and TRBJ1-1; D gene uncertain. The germline V and J ends were trimmed by 4 bases and 5 bases, with 11 bases remaining between them. Germline CDR1 reads SSHAT; CDR2 reads FNYEAQ (reference sequence). This CDR3 region has 13 residues. CDR3 region: CASSSSWETEAFF. CDR3 nucleotides: TGTGCCAGCAGCTCCAGTTGGGAAACTGAAGCTTTCTTT. The whole variable domain, filled in from reference TRBV7-7 and TRBJ1-1, reads GAGVSQSPRYKVTKRGQDVTLRCDPISSHATLYWYQQALGQGPEFLTYFNYEAQPDKSGLPSDRFSAERPEGSISTLTIQRTEQRDSAMYRCASSSSWETEAFFGQGTRLTVV.

V and J are TRBV20-1 and TRBJ2-5; 7 nucleotides align to TRBD2. Germline-derived CDR1 and CDR2 are DFQATT and SNEGSKA (reference sequence). CDR3 length equals 14 residues. The J segment lost 2 bases and the V segment lost 8 bases, leaving 11 bases of the junction unmatched. The CDR3 loop reads CSTGAGNRQETQYF. Here the CDR3 DNA reads TGCAGTACCGGAGCGGGGAACCGACAAGAGACCCAGTACTTC.

This chain connects TRBV28 to TRBJ2-1; 10 bases agree with TRBD1. The CDR3 totals 16 residues. The germline gives CDR1 MDHEN, CDR2 SYDVKM. After removal of 1 base from V and 6 bases from J, the junction contained 6 bases not matched to a gene. The CDR3 loop is CASSLLGDRGVNEQFF. CDR3 coding DNA: TGTGCCAGCAGTTTATTAGGGGACAGGGGTGTCAATGAGCAGTTCTTC.

This clonotype was recorded a few times. This rearrangement joins TRBV6-2 or TRBV6-3 to TRBJ2-7; TRBD2 might be the D (5 bases). CDR3 length: 18 amino acids. The V end lost 0 bases, the J end lost 2 bases, and 20 bases lay between the germline ends. Germline CDR1 and CDR2: MNHEY and SVGEGT. CDR3 nucleotide sequence: TGTGCCAGCAGTTACTCACCCCAGAGGCGGGCTAGCACCTACGAGCAGTACTTC. As protein: CASSYSPQRRASTYEQYF.

This clonotype was seen only a few times. The chain employs TRBV30 and TRBJ1-1; no reliable D call. The germline V and J ends were trimmed by 1 base and 2 bases, with 5 bases remaining between them. The CDR3 totals 12 residues. Germline values: CDR1 GTSNPN, CDR2 SVGIG (reference sequence). CDR3 loop: CAWSEPNTEAFF. The CDR3 DNA is TGTGCCTGGAGTGAACCTAACACTGAAGCTTTCTTT. Complete variable domain (other parts from reference TRBV30 and TRBJ1-1): SQTIHQWPATLVQPVGSPLSLECTVEGTSNPNLYWYRQAAGRGLQLLFYSVGIGQISSEVPQNLSASRPQDRQFILSSKKLLLSDSGFYLCAWSEPNTEAFFGQGTRLTVV.

This clonotype was observed a few times. This chain uses TRBV18 with TRBJ2-7; 12 positions agree with TRBD1. Germline V gene sequence: CDR1 KGHSH, CDR2 LQKENI. This CDR3 is built from 14 residues. Trimming took 6 bases from V and 8 from J; bases not matched to a gene: 8. CDR3 nucleotides: TGTGCCAGCTCGCCCGGGACAGGGGGCGGCCAGCAGTACTTC. Translation: CASSPGTGGGQQYF.

In this sample, this clonotype turned up a few times. This chain uses TRBV12-3 or TRBV12-4 with TRBJ2-7, with 11 bases lining up with TRBD1. CDR3 size: 16 residues. The ends lost 1 base at V and 4 bases at J; junction bases unmatched: 6. The CDR3 sequence: CASSLGAGQGGYEQYF. Written as DNA, the CDR3 is TGTGCCAGCAGTTTAGGAGCGGGACAGGGGGGTTACGAGCAGTACTTC.

This clonotype showed up just a few times. The chain has TRBV7-2 and TRBJ2-5; 7 positions agree with TRBD2. This CDR3 spans 16 amino acids. Trimming at V came to 0 bases and at J to 2 bases, leaving 6 bases not matched to a gene. The germline V gene has CDR1 SGHTA and CDR2 FQGNSA. The CDR3 sequence is CASSLASSGTQETQYF. Written as DNA, the CDR3 is TGTGCCAGCAGCTTAGCGTCTAGCGGCACTCAAGAGACCCAGTACTTC.

A remark on this clonotype: The germline gene is not matched at one end of the junction; a read error may be the cause. The chain has TRBV4-2 and TRBJ1-1, with 7 bases identical to TRBD1. The CDR3 has 15 residues. The germline V gene has CDR1 LGHNA and CDR2 YNFKEQ. This chain's CDR3 is CASSQPGGWGTKAFF. CDR3 DNA: TGTGCCAGCAGCCAACCAGGGGGGTGGGGCACTAAAGCTTTCTTT.

There are a few counts of this clonotype. V gene TRBV3-1 combines with J gene TRBJ2-7; the match to TRBD2 covers 7 bases. The V gene's germline CDR1 is LGHDT and CDR2 YNNKEL (reference sequence). The V gene end was trimmed by 1 base and the J gene end by 6 bases; junction bases not matched to a gene: 3. The CDR3 sequence is 13 residues long. This chain's CDR3 is CASSQGAGAEQYF. CDR3 DNA sequence: TGTGCCAGCAGCCAAGGGGCGGGAGCCGAGCAGTACTTC.

In this sample, this clonotype turned up a few times. The rearrangement uses TRBV20-1 and TRBJ1-1; 9 bases are a match to TRBD1. Per germline, CDR1 DFQATT and CDR2 SNEGSKA (reference sequence). The CDR3 runs 14 residues. CDR3 nucleotide sequence: TGCAGCGTGCCGGGACAGGGATCGGACACTGAAGCTTTCTTT. It encodes CSVPGQGSDTEAFF.

This clonotype was detected ten times or more. The genes are TRBV20-1 and TRBJ2-7; the match to TRBD1 covers 8 bases. The CDR3 extends over 14 amino acids. Germline values: CDR1 DFQATT, CDR2 SNEGSKA (reference sequence). J was trimmed by 5 bases and V by 4 bases; bases with no gene match: 10. The CDR3 region has the DNA TGCAGTGCTATCAACCAGGGGGCGGTGAACGAGCAGTACTTC. Protein sequence: CSAINQGAVNEQYF.

This clonotype was recorded at least ten times. V gene TRBV6-5 combines with J gene TRBJ1-6; D unclear. Per germline, CDR1 MNHEY and CDR2 SVGAGI. V was trimmed by 5 bases and J by 8 bases, leaving 10 bases between them. The CDR3 runs to 13 residues. This CDR3 reads CASSRIRDSPLHF. The CDR3 DNA reads as TGTGCCAGCAGTCGTATCCGGGATTCACCCCTCCACTTT.

This clonotype was counted only a few times. The V and J genes are TRBV12-3 or TRBV12-4 and TRBJ2-5; no firm D call. Trimming pared 1 base from V and 2 bases from J, leaving 8 bases between. The CDR3 totals 14 residues. CDR3 in amino acids: CASSLGRNQETQYF. CDR3 DNA sequence: TGTGCCAGCAGTTTAGGCAGAAATCAAGAGACCCAGTACTTC.